The 21 T cell receptor beta chains below were found in one sample sequenced in a study of cytomegalovirus exposure and HLA in healthy donors. The primer mix had 60 Vbeta and 13 Jbeta primers. Clones were read by immunoSEQ multiplex PCR, and TCRdb kept only the in-frame ones, dropping some. Among roughly 180,000 clones listed, roughly 84% were seen once. The sequenced sample was PBMCs. The receptor source for this set is a girl aged 2-10 years in good health and CMV-seropositive.

The chain uses TRBV7-6 and TRBJ2-1, with TRBD2 matching over 10 bases. V lost 3 bases to trimming and J lost 4 bases; unmatched junction nucleotides: 3. Germline V gene data show CDR1 as SGHVS and CDR2 as FNYEAQ. This CDR3 comprises 15 residues. The CDR3 bases are TGTGCCAGCAGCTTTGGGACTAGCGTTTACAATGAGCAGTTCTTC. It codes for CASSFGTSVYNEQFF. Supplemented by reference TRBV7-6 and TRBJ2-1, the full variable domain reads GAGVSQSPRYKVTKRGQDVALRCDPISGHVSLYWYRQALGQGPEFLTYFNYEAQQDKSGLPNDRFSAERPEGSISTLTIQRTEQRDSAMYRCASSFGTSVYNEQFFGPGTRLTVL.

This rearrangement joins TRBV5-1 to TRBJ1-6; 8 bases map to TRBD1. CDR1 is SGHRS and CDR2 is YFSETQ in the germline V gene. The J segment lost 9 bases and the V segment lost 2 bases, leaving 7 bases of the junction unmatched. The CDR3 has 15 residues. The CDR3 spells CASSFGQGASSPLHF. CDR3 coding DNA: TGCGCCAGCAGCTTTGGCCAGGGGGCGAGTTCACCCCTCCACTTT.

This clone was seen only a few times. This chain links TRBV12-5 with TRBJ1-1; D is unresolved. Trimming shortened V by 6 bases and J by 4 bases, and 15 bases separated the two germline ends. The CDR3 runs to 14 residues. Germline V CDR1 and CDR2: LGHNT, FRNRAP. The CDR3 nucleotides are TGTGCTAGTGGCCGAACCTCCCAGATCACTGAAGCTTTCTTT. Protein sequence: CASGRTSQITEAFF.

The chain couples TRBV6-1 to TRBJ2-7; TRBD2 matches at 10 bases. Germline CDR1 reads MNHNS; CDR2 reads SASEGT. V lost 7 bases to trimming and J lost 6 bases; unmatched junction nucleotides: 12. The CDR3 extends over 15 amino acids. The CDR3 DNA is TGTGCCAGCAACGAGGCTAGCGGGAGTTCGTCCGAGCAGTACTTC. Protein sequence: CASNEASGSSSEQYF.

For this clone: Other nucleotide sequences from this sample produce the same CDR3. This chain uses TRBV5-1 with TRBJ1-5; 9 nucleotides agree with TRBD1. Germline CDR1 and CDR2: SGHRS and YFSETQ. The CDR3 length is 15 residues. The ends lost 4 bases at V and 6 bases at J; junction bases unmatched: 8. The CDR3: CASSPGTGSTQPQHF. CDR3 DNA: TGCGCCAGCAGCCCCGGGACAGGGTCTACTCAGCCCCAGCATTTT.

The chain carries TRBV12-5 and TRBJ1-1, with D perhaps TRBD1 (5 bases). With 3 bases removed from V and 4 bases from J, the gap between germline ends came to 15 bases. The germline V gene has CDR1 LGHNT and CDR2 FRNRAP. This CDR3 has 15 amino acids. CDR3 protein: CASGFDLSGITEAFF. The CDR3 DNA reads TGTGCTAGTGGTTTTGATCTCTCAGGGATCACTGAAGCTTTCTTT.

The J gene is TRBJ1-4, the V gene TRBV6-5, with D hard to call. Germline V gene sequence: CDR1 MNHEY, CDR2 SVGAGI. V was cut by 0 bases and J by 5 bases, with 10 bases left in between. This CDR3 is built from 15 residues. The CDR3 DNA follows: TGTGCCAGCAGTTACTCGCCGTCAGGCAATGAAAAACTGTTTTTT. Its translation is CASSYSPSGNEKLFF.

The chain uses TRBV7-8 and TRBJ1-2; 7 positions agree with TRBD1. Germline V gives CDR1 SGHVS, CDR2 FQNEAQ. V gave up 4 bases and J gave up 0 bases; unmatched junction bases: 5. This CDR3 comprises 15 residues. The CDR3 sequence is CASSSDRASNYGYTF. The CDR3 coding sequence is TGTGCCAGCAGCTCCGACAGGGCCTCTAACTATGGCTACACCTTC.

The V and J genes are TRBV11-2 and TRBJ2-6, with 12 bases that match TRBD2. Germline lookup yields CDR1 SGHAT and CDR2 FQNNGV. Unmatched junction bases numbered 8, after V lost 5 bases and J lost 0 bases. This CDR3 is built from 19 residues. For the CDR3, the DNA is TGTGCCAGCAGCGCTCAACTAGCGGGGGGCATCTCTGGGGCCAACGTCCTGACTTTC. This gives the protein CASSAQLAGGISGANVLTF.

The V and J genes are TRBV18 and TRBJ1-3; TRBD1 matches at 9 bases. The J segment lost 7 bases and the V segment lost 3 bases, leaving 7 bases of the junction unmatched. Looked up from germline, CDR1 is KGHSH and CDR2 is LQKENI. The CDR3 runs to 15 residues. The CDR3 coding sequence is TGTGCCAGCTCACCCGGACAGGGGAGTGAGAACACCATATATTTT. Its protein is CASSPGQGSENTIYF.

The rearrangement uses TRBV9 and TRBJ2-2; 8 bases align to TRBD2. V trimming: 0 bases; J trimming: 7 bases; junction bases outside the gene matches: 5. Germline V gene lookup returns CDR1 SGDLS and CDR2 YYNGEE. CDR3 size: 15 residues. This chain's CDR3 is CASSVAGGPGGELFF. CDR3 bases: TGTGCCAGCAGCGTAGCGGGGGGGCCTGGCGGGGAGCTGTTTTTT.

As for this clone: One junction end does not reproduce the germline sequence, and a read error may be involved. The rearrangement links TRBV6-6 to TRBJ2-7, with a possible D match to TRBD2 (6 bases). This CDR3 spans 14 amino acids. Germline V gives CDR1 MNHNY, CDR2 SVGAGI (reference sequence). CDR3 loop: CASSYPGVPSPPDF. The CDR3, as DNA: TGTGCCAGCAGTTACCCGGGGGTACCCAGTCCCCCAGACTTC.

The chain has TRBV11-2 and TRBJ2-5; no reliable D call. The CDR3 loop spans 16 amino acids. Germline CDR1 SGHAT, CDR2 FQNNGV. Trimming pared 4 bases from V and 2 bases from J, leaving 17 bases between. CDR3 in amino acids: CASSSMGSLPQETQYF. The CDR3 DNA reads as TGTGCCAGCAGCTCCATGGGTAGCTTGCCTCAAGAGACCCAGTACTTC.

The chain links TRBV7-3 to TRBJ2-7; TRBD2 aligns across 9 bases. The V gene's germline CDR1 is SGHTA and CDR2 FQGTGA. The CDR3 length is 13 residues. After removal of 4 bases from V and 6 bases from J, the junction contained 4 bases not matched to a gene. The CDR3 bases are TGTGCCAGCAGCTCCCTAGCGGGAACCGAGCAGTACTTC. Translated, it gives CASSSLAGTEQYF.

In this sample, this clone turned up a few times. The rearrangement links TRBV5-6 to TRBJ1-2; 12 nucleotides line up with TRBD1. Trimming cost V 4 bases and J 8 bases; bases outside gene matches: 9. This CDR3 spans 15 amino acids. Germline V gene data show CDR1 as SGHDT and CDR2 as YYEEEE. The CDR3 DNA reads as TGTGCCAGCAGCAAGGGACAGGGGGCGGTTAGCGGCTACACCTTC. This gives the protein CASSKGQGAVSGYTF.

The chain joins TRBV14 to TRBJ1-2; no firm D call. Germline CDR1 is SGHDN and CDR2 is FVKESK. V was shortened by 2 bases and J by 4 bases, with 14 bases between the two germline ends. The CDR3 consists of 15 residues. CDR3 sequence (DNA): TGTGCCAGCAGCCAACATGCCGGGGTTGTCTATGGCTACACCTTC. Protein sequence: CASSQHAGVVYGYTF.

The chain carries TRBV5-4 and TRBJ2-2; the match to TRBD2 covers 16 bases. Trimming at V came to 3 bases and at J to 3 bases, leaving 11 bases not matched to a gene. The CDR3 extends over 20 amino acids. Per germline, CDR1 SGHNT and CDR2 YYREEE (reference sequence). The CDR3 DNA reads as TGTGCCAGCAGCTCGGGACTAGCGGGGGGGCCGATTCGCGACACCGGGGAGCTGTTTTTT. It codes for CASSSGLAGGPIRDTGELFF. The full variable domain, with the rest looked up from reference TRBV5-4 and TRBJ2-2, is ETGVTQSPTHLIKTRGQQVTLRCSSQSGHNTVSWYQQALGQGPQFIFQYYREEENGRGNFPPRFSGLQFPNYSSELNVNALELDDSALYLCASSSGLAGGPIRDTGELFFGEGSRLTVL.

The rearrangement joins TRBV19 to TRBJ1-2; TRBD1 is a possible D gene (6 bases). The CDR3 totals 14 residues. In germline, CDR1 is LNHDA, CDR2 SQIVND (reference sequence). V was trimmed by 5 bases and J by 4 bases, leaving 14 bases between them. The CDR3 nucleotides read TGTGCCAGTAGTTCCCAAACAGGGACCTATGGCTACACCTTC. Its protein is CASSSQTGTYGYTF.

There are a few counts of this clone. The chain links TRBV30 to TRBJ1-1; D possibly corresponds to TRBD1 (5 bases). The V end was cut by 5 bases, the J end by 7 bases, with 14 bases between. CDR1 GTSNPN and CDR2 SVGIG come from the germline V gene (reference sequence). The CDR3 sequence is 12 residues long. CDR3 sequence reads: CAWSYSRDEAFF. The CDR3 DNA sequence: TGTGCCTGGTCGTATTCCAGGGATGAAGCTTTCTTT.

The rearrangement links TRBV6-6 to TRBJ2-1, with D uncertain. CDR3 length: 15 amino acids. V was pared by 4 bases and J by 6 bases, with 16 bases between. CDR1 and CDR2 (germline): MNHNY, SVGAGI (reference sequence). CDR3 residues: CASSLRSGSSNEQFF. In DNA form, the CDR3 reads TGTGCCAGCAGTTTGAGGAGTGGAAGCTCCAATGAGCAGTTCTTC.

The genes are TRBV19 and TRBJ1-1; D possibly corresponds to TRBD1 (6 bases). Deletions cut 3 bases from V and 0 bases from J, with 17 bases between. The CDR3 is 17 residues long. The V gene's germline CDR1 is LNHDA and CDR2 SQIVND (reference sequence). The chain's CDR3 is CASSMSVGTYLNTEAFF. CDR3 DNA: TGTGCCAGTAGTATGAGCGTAGGGACATATCTGAACACTGAAGCTTTCTTT.